The clone carrying this TCR beta chain has more than one count but fewer than ten. Its antigen is not identified. The read falls 3 residues short of the CDR3 end, and the missing part is taken from the germline J gene. The sample carries other DNA sequences with the same CDR3. Patients had low serum IgG, IgA and/or IgM and specific antibody deficiency. Both groups were predominantly of Caucasian heritage. This entry comes from a study of T cell clonality in common variable immunodeficiency. V was pared by 2 bases and J by 5 bases, with 6 bases between. The V gene's germline CDR1 is SNHLY and CDR2 FYNNEI. CDR3 length equals 12 residues. Points from the study as a whole: CVID subjects showed higher TCRbeta clonality than healthy controls. T cell subpopulation sequencing would be needed to explain CVID clonality. Reportedly, TCR beta sequences from common variable immunodeficiency showed fewer deletions and N-nucleotide insertions.

Profiling relied on immunoSEQ multiplex PCR, and the TCRdb table lists in-frame clones only, not all of them. This sample carries over 30,000 clones, none of them present only once. Source material: peripheral blood mononuclear cells. The sequence was obtained from a human donor with common variable immunodeficiency. The chain carries TRBV2 and TRBJ1-2; TRBD1 is a possible D gene (5 bases). The covered CDR3 bases are TGTGCCAGCAGTGAACAGGGTTATGGC. The encoded protein is CASSEQGYG. The whole CDR3 sequence is CASSEQGYGYTF.